This T cell receptor beta chain was sequenced in a study of blood T cell repertoires in COVID-19. This CDR3 is built from 12 residues. Germline V gene sequence: CDR1 SEHNR, CDR2 FQNEAQ (reference sequence). Germline trimming cut 5 bases from V and 6 bases from J; bases unmatched to any gene: 4. Original data processing: Reference gene primers were amplified, and this amplification served to estimate nucleated cell counts. Produced via immunoSEQ multiplex PCR; TCRdb's table is partial and in-frame only. For V, J and clone size, that table is used; D and trimming come from the DNA. Of hundreds of thousands of clones in the sample, approximately 83% were seen once. In its sample, this clone was seen once.

The sample taken for sequencing was peripheral blood. The clonotype comes from a woman between 35 and 50 years old with active or convalescent COVID-19. The J gene is TRBJ2-7, the V gene TRBV7-9; 7 bases line up with TRBD1. The chain's CDR3 is CASSDTGVEQYF. The CDR3 DNA reads TGTGCCAGCAGCGACACAGGGGTCGAGCAGTACTTC. Variable domain in full (rest from reference TRBV7-9 and TRBJ2-7): DTGVSQNPRHKITKRGQNVTFRCDPISEHNRLYWYRQTLGQGPEFLTYFQNEAQLEKSRLLSDRFSAERPKGSFSTLEIQRTEQGDSAMYLCASSDTGVEQYFGPGTRLTVT.